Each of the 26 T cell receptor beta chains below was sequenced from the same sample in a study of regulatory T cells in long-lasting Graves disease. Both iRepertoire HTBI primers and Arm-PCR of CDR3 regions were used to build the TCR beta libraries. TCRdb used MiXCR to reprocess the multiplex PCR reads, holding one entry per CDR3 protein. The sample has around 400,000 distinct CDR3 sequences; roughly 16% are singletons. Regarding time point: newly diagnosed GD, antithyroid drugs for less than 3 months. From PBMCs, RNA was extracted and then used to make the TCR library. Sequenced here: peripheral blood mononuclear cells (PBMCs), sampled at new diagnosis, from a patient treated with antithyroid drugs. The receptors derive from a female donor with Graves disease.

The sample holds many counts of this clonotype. CDR3 residues: CAISEGGGRNTEAFF. DNA for the CDR3: TGTGCCATCAGTGAAGGGGGGGGGAGGAACACTGAAGCTTTCTTT. The chain is built from TRBV10-3 and TRBJ1-1; perhaps TRBD1 as D (6 bases). CDR3 length equals 15 residues. Trimming removed 3 bases at V and 1 base at J, with 12 bases between. CDR1 is ENHRY and CDR2 is SYGVKD in the germline V gene.

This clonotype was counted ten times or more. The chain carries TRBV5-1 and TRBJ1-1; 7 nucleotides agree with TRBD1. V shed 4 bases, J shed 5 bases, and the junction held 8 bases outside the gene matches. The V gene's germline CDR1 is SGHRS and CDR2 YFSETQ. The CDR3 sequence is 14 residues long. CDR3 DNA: TGCGCCAGCAGCGCCGCAGGGGGTGGAACTGAAGCTTTCTTT. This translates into CASSAAGGGTEAFF.

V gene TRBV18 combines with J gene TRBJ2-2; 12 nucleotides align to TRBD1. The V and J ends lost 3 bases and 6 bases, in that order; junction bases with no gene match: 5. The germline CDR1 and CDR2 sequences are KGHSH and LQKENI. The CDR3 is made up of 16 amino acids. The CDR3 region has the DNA TGTGCCAGCTCACCGCCGGGACAGGGGGCATCCGGGGAGCTGTTTTTT. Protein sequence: CASSPPGQGASGELFF.

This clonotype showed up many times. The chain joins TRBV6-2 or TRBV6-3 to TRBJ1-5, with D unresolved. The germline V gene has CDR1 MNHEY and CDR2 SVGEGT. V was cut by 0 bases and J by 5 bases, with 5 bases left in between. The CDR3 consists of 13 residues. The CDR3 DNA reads TGTGCCAGCAGTTACTCGGATGATCAGCCCCAGCATTTT. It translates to CASSYSDDQPQHF.

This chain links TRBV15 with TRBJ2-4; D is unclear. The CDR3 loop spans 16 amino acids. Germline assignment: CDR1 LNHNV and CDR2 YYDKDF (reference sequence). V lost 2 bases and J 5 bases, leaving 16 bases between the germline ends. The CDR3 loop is CATSRRYGVGENIQYF. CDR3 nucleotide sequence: TGTGCCACCAGCAGAAGATATGGGGTGGGCGAAAACATTCAGTACTTC.

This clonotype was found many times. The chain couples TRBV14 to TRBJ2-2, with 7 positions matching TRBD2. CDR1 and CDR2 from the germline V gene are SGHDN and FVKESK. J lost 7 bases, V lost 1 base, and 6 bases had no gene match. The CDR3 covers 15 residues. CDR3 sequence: CASSQGLARLGELFF. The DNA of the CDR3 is TGTGCCAGCAGCCAAGGACTAGCTCGTCTCGGGGAGCTGTTTTTT.

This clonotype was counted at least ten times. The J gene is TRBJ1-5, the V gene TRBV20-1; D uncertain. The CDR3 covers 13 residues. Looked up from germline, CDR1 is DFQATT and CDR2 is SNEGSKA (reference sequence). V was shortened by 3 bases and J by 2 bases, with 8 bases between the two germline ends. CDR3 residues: CSARQDRNQPQHF. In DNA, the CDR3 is TGCAGTGCTAGGCAGGATCGCAATCAGCCCCAGCATTTT.

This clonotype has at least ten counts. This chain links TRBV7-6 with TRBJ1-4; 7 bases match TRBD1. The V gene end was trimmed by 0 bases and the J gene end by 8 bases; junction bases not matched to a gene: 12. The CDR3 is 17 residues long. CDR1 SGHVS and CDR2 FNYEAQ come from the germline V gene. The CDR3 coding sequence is TGTGCCAGCAGCTTAGCAGGGGAGGGGGCGCCAGGGGAAAAACTGTTTTTT. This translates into CASSLAGEGAPGEKLFF.

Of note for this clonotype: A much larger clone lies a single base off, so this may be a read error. The CDR3 spells CASSSARGGGRRGYTF. The CDR3 coding sequence is TGTGCCAGCAGTTCTGCGCGGGGCGGGGGGCGAAGGGGCTACACCTTC. This chain connects TRBV28 to TRBJ1-2, with D possibly being TRBD1 (6 bases). Trimming pared 4 bases from V and 8 bases from J, leaving 23 bases between. Germline CDR1 reads MDHEN; CDR2 reads SYDVKM. This CDR3 comprises 16 residues.

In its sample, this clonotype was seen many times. For the CDR3, the DNA is TGTGCCATCAGTGCCGCGATGAACACTGAAGCTTTCTTT. Protein product: CAISAAMNTEAFF. The chain employs TRBV10-3 and TRBJ1-1; D not resolved. The ends were cut back, 4 bases at V and 0 bases at J, with 6 bases in the middle. CDR1 is ENHRY, CDR2 SYGVKD, per germline. The CDR3 runs 13 residues.

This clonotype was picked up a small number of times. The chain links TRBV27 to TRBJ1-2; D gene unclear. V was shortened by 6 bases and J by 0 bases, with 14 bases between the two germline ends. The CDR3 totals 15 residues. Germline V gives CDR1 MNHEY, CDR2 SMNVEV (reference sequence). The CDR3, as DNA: TGTGCCAGCAGCGGTAGACTGGATTCTAACTATGGCTACACCTTC. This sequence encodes CASSGRLDSNYGYTF.

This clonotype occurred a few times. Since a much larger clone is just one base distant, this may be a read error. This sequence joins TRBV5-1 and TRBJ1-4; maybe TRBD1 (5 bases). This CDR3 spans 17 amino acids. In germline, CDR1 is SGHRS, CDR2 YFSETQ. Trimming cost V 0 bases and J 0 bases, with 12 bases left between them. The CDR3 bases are TGCGCCAGCAGCTTGGGGGGCGGAACGGCAACTAATGAAAAACTGTTTTTT. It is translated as CASSLGGGTATNEKLFF.

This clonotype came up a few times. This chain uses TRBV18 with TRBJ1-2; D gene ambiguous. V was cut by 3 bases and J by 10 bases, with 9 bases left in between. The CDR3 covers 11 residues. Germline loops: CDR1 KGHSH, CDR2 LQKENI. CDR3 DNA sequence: TGTGCCAGCTCACCGGAAATGGACTACACCTTC. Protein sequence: CASSPEMDYTF.

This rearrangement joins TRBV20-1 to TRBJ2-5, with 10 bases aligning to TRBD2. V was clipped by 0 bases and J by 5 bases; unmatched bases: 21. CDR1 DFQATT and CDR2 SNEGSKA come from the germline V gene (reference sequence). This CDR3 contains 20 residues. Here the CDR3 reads CSARDRRVGLAGVLDETQYF. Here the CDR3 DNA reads TGCAGTGCTAGAGATCGGCGAGTAGGGCTAGCGGGAGTGCTCGACGAGACCCAGTACTTC.

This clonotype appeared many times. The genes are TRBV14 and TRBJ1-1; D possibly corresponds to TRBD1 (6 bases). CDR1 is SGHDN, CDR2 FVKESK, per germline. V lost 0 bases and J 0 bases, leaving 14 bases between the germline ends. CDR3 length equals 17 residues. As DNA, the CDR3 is TGTGCCAGCAGCCAAGATGTCCCCCGGGACATGAACACTGAAGCTTTCTTT. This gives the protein CASSQDVPRDMNTEAFF.

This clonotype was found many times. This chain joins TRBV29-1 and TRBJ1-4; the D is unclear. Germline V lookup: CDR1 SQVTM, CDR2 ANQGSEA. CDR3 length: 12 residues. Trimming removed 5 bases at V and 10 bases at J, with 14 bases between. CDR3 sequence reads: CSVQGQHGKLFF. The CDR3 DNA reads TGCAGCGTTCAAGGGCAGCATGGAAAACTGTTTTTT.

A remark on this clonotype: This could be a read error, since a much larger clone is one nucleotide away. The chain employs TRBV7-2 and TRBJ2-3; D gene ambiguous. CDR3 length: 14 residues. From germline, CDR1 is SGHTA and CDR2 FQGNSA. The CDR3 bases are TGTGCCAGCAGCTTAGCCCTTAGCCTTTCTGAAGTTTTCTTT. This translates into CASSLALSLSEVFF.

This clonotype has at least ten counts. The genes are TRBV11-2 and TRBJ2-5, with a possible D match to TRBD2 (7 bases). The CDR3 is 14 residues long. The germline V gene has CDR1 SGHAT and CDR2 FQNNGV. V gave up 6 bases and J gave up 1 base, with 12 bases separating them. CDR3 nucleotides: TGTGCCAGCAGGATGGCGGGGGCCCAAGAGACCCAGTACTTC. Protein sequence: CASRMAGAQETQYF.

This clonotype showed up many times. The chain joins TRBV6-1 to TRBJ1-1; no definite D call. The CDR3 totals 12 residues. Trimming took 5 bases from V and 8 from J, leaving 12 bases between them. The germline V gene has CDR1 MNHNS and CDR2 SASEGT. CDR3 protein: CASSPISGEAFF. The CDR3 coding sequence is TGTGCCAGCAGTCCAATATCGGGAGAAGCTTTCTTT.

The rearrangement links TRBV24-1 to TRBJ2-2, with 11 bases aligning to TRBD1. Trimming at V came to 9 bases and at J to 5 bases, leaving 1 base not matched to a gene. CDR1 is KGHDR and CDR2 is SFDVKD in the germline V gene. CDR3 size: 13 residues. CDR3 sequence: CATGTGGTGELFF. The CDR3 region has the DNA TGTGCCACCGGGACAGGGGGAACCGGGGAGCTGTTTTTT.

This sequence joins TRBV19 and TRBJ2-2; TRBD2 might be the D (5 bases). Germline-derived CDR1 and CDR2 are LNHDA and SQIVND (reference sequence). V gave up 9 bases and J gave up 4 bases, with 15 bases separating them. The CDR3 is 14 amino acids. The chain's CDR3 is CASARPGSTGELFF. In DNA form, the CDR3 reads TGTGCCAGCGCCCGCCCGGGGAGCACCGGGGAGCTGTTTTTT.

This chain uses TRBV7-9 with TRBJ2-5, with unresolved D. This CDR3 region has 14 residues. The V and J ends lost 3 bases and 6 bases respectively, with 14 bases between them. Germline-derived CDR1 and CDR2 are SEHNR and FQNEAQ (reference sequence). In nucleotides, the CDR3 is TGTGCCAGCAGCTTCATACAGTCCTTGAAGACCCAGTACTTC. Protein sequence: CASSFIQSLKTQYF.

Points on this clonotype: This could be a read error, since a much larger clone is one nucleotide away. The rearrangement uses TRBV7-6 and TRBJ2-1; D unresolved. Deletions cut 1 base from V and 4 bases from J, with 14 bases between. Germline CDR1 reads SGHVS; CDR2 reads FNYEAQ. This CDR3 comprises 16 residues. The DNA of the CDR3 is TGTGCCAGCAGCTTAGACTCGTTTGGTCGATACAATGAGCAGTTCTTC. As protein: CASSLDSFGRYNEQFF.

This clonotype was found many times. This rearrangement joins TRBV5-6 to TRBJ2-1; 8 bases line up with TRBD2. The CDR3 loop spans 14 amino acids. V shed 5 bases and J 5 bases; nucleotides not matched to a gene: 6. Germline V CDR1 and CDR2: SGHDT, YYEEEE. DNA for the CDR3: TGTGCCAGCAGGCCGGGACTAGAAGACAATGAGCAGTTCTTC. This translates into CASRPGLEDNEQFF.

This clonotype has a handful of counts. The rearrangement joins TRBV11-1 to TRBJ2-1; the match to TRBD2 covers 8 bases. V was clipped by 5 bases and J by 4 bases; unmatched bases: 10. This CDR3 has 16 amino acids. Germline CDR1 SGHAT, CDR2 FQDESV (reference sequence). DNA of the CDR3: TGTGCCAGCAGCCCCGCCCAAGCGGGGGATTACAATGAGCAGTTCTTC. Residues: CASSPAQAGDYNEQFF.

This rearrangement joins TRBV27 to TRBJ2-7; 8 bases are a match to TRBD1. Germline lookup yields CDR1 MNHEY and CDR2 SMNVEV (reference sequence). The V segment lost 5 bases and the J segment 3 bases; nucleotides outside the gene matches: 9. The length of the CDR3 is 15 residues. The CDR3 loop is CASSPDRGTYYEQYF. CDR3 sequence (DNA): TGTGCCAGCAGTCCAGACAGGGGAACCTACTACGAGCAGTACTTC.